Listed below are T cell receptor beta chains from one sample, sequenced in a study of T cell responses to AZD1222 COVID-19 vaccine. The data were produced by immunoSEQ multiplex PCR, yet TCRdb's version contains in-frame clones alone and is incomplete. The sample has 75,000 to 100,000 clones, roughly 90% seen once. Sequencing used peripheral blood, obtained on day 0 of AZD1222 vaccination. All receptors come from an adult in good health. CDR3s include the opening cysteine and the closing phenylalanine or tryptophan. A D gene is named only where the DNA matches it firmly. Rows may omit the clone size; those that give it use once, few, many or a size class.

J	size	V	D	CDR3	DNA
TRBJ2-7	.	TRBV18	.	CASSPSGGHYEQYF	TGTGCCAGCTCACCATCCGGGGGTCACTACGAGCAGTACTTC
TRBJ2-2	.	TRBV18	.	CASSPPSRGTGELFF	TGTGCCAGCTCACCTCCGTCCAGGGGCACCGGGGAGCTGTTTTTT
TRBJ1-4	.	TRBV4-3	.	CASSQGQVGEKLFF	TGCGCCAGCAGCCAAGGGCAGGTGGGAGAAAAACTGTTTTTT
TRBJ1-5	once	TRBV7-2	.	CASSLALQYSNQPQHF	TGTGCCAGCAGCTTAGCCTTGCAGTATAGCAATCAGCCCCAGCATTTT
TRBJ1-1	.	TRBV27	.	CASSSLGGVTEAFF	TGTGCCAGCAGTTCGCTAGGGGGGGTAACTGAAGCTTTCTTT
TRBJ2-5	.	TRBV5-6	.	CASSLVSGVQETQYF	TGTGCCAGCAGCTTGGTTAGTGGGGTACAAGAGACCCAGTACTTC
TRBJ2-7	.	TRBV6-6	.	CASIDRTYEQYF	TGTGCCAGCATTGACAGGACCTACGAGCAGTACTTC
TRBJ2-7	.	TRBV4-2	TRBD2	CASSQDLTGTSGGSSYEQYF	TGTGCCAGCAGCCAAGATCTTACCGGGACTAGCGGGGGGAGCTCCTACGAGCAGTACTTC
TRBJ2-2	.	TRBV7-2	TRBD1	CASRWTGGRSGELFF	TGTGCCAGCAGATGGACAGGGGGCAGGTCCGGGGAGCTGTTTTTT
TRBJ2-7	.	TRBV14	.	CASSQEVSESPLYEQYF	TGTGCCAGCAGCCAAGAAGTATCGGAGTCCCCTCTTTACGAGCAGTACTTC
TRBJ2-1	.	TRBV21-1	.	CASSQLNGGDNEQFF	TGTGCCAGCAGCCAGCTTAACGGGGGGGACAATGAGCAGTTCTTC
TRBJ1-2	.	TRBV6-5	.	CASSSARGYTF	TGTGCCAGCAGTTCGGCGAGGGGCTACACCTTC
TRBJ1-1	few	TRBV2	.	CASSPAGLLNTEAFF	TGTGCCAGCAGTCCAGCGGGACTCCTGAACACTGAAGCTTTCTTT
TRBJ2-3	.	TRBV6-1	.	CASSERSAYTDTQYF	TGTGCCAGCAGTGAAAGGAGCGCCTACACAGATACGCAGTATTTT
TRBJ2-1	.	TRBV7-3	.	CASSPGTANEQFF	TGTGCCAGCAGCCCGGGGACGGCGAATGAGCAGTTCTTC
TRBJ1-2	.	TRBV7-3	.	CASSSGPNYGYTF	TGTGCCAGCAGCTCGGGACCTAACTATGGCTACACCTTC